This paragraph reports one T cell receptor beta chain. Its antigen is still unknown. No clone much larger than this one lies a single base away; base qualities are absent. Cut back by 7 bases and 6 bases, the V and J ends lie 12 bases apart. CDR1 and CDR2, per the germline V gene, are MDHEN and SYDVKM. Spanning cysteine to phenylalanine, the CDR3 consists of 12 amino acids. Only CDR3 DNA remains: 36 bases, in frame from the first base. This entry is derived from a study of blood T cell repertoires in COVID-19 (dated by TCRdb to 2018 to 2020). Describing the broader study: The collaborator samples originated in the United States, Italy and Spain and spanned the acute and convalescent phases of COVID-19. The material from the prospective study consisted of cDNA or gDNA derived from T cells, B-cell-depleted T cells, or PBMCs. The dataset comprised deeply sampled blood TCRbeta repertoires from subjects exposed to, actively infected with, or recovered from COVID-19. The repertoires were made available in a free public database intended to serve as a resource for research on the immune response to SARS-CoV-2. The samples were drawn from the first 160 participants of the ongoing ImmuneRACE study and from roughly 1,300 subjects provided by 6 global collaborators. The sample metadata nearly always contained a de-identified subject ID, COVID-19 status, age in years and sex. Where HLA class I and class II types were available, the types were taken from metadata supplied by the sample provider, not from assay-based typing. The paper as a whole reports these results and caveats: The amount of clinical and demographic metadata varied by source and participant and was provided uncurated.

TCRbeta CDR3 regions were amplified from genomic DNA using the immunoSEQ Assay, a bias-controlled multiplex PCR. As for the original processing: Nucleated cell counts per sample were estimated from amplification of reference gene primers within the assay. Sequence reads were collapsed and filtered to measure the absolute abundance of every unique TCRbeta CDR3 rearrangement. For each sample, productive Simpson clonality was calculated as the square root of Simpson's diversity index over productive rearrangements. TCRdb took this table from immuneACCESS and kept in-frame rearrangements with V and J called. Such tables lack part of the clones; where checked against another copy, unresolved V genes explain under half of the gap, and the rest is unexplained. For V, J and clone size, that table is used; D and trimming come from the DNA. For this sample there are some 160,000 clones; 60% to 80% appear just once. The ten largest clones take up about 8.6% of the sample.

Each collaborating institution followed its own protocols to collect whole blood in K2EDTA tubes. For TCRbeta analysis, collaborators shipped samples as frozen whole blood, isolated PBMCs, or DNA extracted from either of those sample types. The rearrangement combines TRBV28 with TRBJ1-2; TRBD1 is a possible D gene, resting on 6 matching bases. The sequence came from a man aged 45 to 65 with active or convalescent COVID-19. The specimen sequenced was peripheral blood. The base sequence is TGTGCCAGCAACTTTGGGGGCAATGGCTACACCTTC. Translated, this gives CASNFGGNGYTF.